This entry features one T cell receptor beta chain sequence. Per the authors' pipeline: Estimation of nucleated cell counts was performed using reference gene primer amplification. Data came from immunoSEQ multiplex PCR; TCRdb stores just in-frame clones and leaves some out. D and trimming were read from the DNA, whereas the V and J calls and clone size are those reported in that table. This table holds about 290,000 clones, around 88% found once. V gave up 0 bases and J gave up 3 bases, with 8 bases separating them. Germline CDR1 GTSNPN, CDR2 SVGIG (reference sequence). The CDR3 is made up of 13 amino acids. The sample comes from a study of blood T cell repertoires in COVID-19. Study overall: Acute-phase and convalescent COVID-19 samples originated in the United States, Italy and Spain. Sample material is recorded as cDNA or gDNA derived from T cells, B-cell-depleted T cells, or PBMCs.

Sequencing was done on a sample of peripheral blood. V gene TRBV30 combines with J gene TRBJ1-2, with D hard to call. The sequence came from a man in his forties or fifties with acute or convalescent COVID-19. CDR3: CAWSVAQHYGYTF. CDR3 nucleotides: TGTGCCTGGAGTGTAGCACAGCACTATGGCTACACCTTC.